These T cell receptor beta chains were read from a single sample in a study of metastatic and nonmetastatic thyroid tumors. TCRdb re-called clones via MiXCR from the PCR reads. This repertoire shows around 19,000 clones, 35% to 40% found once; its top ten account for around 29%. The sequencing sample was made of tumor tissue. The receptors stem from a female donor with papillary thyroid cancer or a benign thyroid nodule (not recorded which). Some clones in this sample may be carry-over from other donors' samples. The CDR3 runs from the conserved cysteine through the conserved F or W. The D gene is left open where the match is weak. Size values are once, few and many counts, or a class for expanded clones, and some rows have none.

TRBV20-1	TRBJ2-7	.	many	CSARDGEGIPYEQYF	TGCAGTGCTAGAGATGGAGAGGGTATCCCCTACGAGCAGTACTTC
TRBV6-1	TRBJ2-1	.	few	CASSEGSASYNEQFF	TGTGCCAGCAGTGAAGGAAGCGCCTCCTACAATGAGCAGTTCTTC
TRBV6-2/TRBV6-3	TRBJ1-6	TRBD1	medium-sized	CASSSSDRESSPLHF	TGTGCCAGCAGTTCCTCGGACAGGGAGAGCTCACCCCTCCACTTT
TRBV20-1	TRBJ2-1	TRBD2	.	CSAPRGGTIGRLFF	TGCAGTGCCCCCCGGGGCGGGACTATCGGGAGGCTGTTCTTC
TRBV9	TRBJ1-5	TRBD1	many	CASSVGWDSSNQPQHF	TGTGCCAGCAGCGTAGGGTGGGACAGTAGCAATCAGCCCCAGCATTTT
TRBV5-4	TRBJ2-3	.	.	CASSMYSGSTDTQYF	TGTGCCAGCAGCATGTATAGCGGCAGCACAGATACGCAGTATTTT
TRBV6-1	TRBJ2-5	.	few	CASSEVWGETQYF	TGTGCCAGCAGTGAAGTCTGGGGAGAGACCCAGTACTTC
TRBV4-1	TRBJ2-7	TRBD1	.	CASSQPGQVTYEQYF	TGCGCCAGCAGCCAACCCGGACAGGTAACCTACGAGCAGTACTTC
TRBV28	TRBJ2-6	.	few	CASSLLFSSGANVLTF	TGTGCCAGCAGTCTCCTTTTCAGCTCTGGGGCCAACGTCCTGACTTTC
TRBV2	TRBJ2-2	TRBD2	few	CASRGLAVNTGELFF	TGTGCCAGCCGCGGGCTAGCGGTGAACACCGGGGAGCTGTTTTTT
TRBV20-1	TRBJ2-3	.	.	CSASFQAGEGDTQYF	TGCAGTGCTAGTTTTCAGGCAGGGGAAGGGGATACGCAGTATTTT
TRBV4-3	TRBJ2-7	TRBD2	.	CASSQDDTSGSYEQYF	TGCGCCAGCAGCCAAGATGACACTAGCGGGAGCTACGAGCAGTACTTC
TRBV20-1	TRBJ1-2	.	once	CSARGQGGGYTF	TGCAGTGCTAGGGGCCAGGGCGGTGGCTACACCTTC
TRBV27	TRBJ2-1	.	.	CASSVDYHNEQFF	TGTGCCAGCAGTGTCGACTACCACAATGAGCAGTTCTTC
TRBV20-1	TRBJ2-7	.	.	CSARRGYEQYF	TGCAGTGCTCGACGGGGCTACGAGCAGTACTTC